The clone carrying this T cell receptor beta chain was seen more than once but under ten times. Its antigen is not known. Treatment specified: oral pan-JAK inhibitor, 5-10 mg twice daily. Both CD4+ and CD8+ T cells were separated by sorting PBMCs. This specimen comes from a study of CD8+ T cells in alopecia areata. Overall study: The drug, oral tofacitinib, was given to treated patients at 5 to 10 mg twice daily. Study-level results: Higher clonality and more expanded CD8+ clones appeared in lesional than normal scalp. Mice showed clearer TCR sharing than patients did, a gap that was possibly HLA-related.

RNA, once extracted, was reverse transcribed into cDNA for use as the sequencing template. Sequenced by immunoSEQ multiplex PCR; TCRdb stores in-frame clones only, minus some. Here the sample spans fewer than 200,000 clones, 50% to 75% being singletons. The TCR sequence derives from a human donor with alopecia areata. Sequencing was performed on CD4+ T cells sorted from blood, taken at approximately week 55, from a patient treated with tofacitinib.

The CDR3 here is CASSTRSGRAYNSPLHF. The CDR3 nucleotides read TGTGCCAGCAGCACCAGGTCGGGGAGAGCCTATAATTCACCCCTCCACTTT. The gene calls are TRBV7-2 and TRBJ1-6, with unresolved D. This CDR3 has 17 residues. In germline, CDR1 is SGHTA, CDR2 FQGNSA. Trimming left V 5 bases short and J 2 bases short, with 16 bases between.